Listed below are T cell receptor beta chains from one sample, sequenced in a study of T cell clonotyping in hematopoietic cell transplantation. Sequencing was performed with immunoSEQ multiplex PCR; in TCRdb, only in-frame clones are kept and a portion is missing. Counted here are about 29,000 clones, about 83% occurring once; the ten biggest clones make up approximately 6.6%. The specimen was peripheral blood mononuclear cells, collected before stem cell transplant. These receptors all come from a woman in her 30s with chronic myeloid leukemia. Some clones in this sample may be carry-over from other donors' samples. CDR3s include the opening cysteine and the closing phenylalanine or tryptophan. A D gene is named only where the DNA matches it firmly. A clone size is listed for some rows: how often the clone was seen (once, few, many), or a class if it is expanded.

j_call clone_size d_call v_call cdr3_nt cdr3_aa
TRBJ1-1 NA NA TRBV18 TGTGCCAGCTCACCACGGCAGGACACTGAAGCTTTCTTT CASSPRQDTEAFF
TRBJ1-5 NA NA TRBV5-1 TGCGCCAGCAGCCCCGAGGGCGGGGGCAATAATCAGCCCCAGCATTTT CASSPEGGGNNQPQHF
TRBJ1-1 once NA TRBV7-3 TGTGCCAGCAGCTCGGCAGGGAAAACTGAAGCTTTCTTT CASSSAGKTEAFF
TRBJ1-5 NA NA TRBV7-8 TGTGCCAGCAGCTTAGCTGGGCTAGGGGTCGTCAATCAGCCCCAGCATTTT CASSLAGLGVVNQPQHF
TRBJ2-5 NA NA TRBV5-1 TGCGCCAGCGGCTCAAAAACAGAGACCCAGTACTTC CASGSKTETQYF
TRBJ1-2 NA NA TRBV30 TGTGCCTGGAGTTTACCCAGGGGTAACTATGGCTACACCTTC CAWSLPRGNYGYTF
TRBJ1-3 NA NA TRBV30 TGTGCCTGGAGTGTCGGGGTCTCTGGAAACACCATATATTTT CAWSVGVSGNTIYF
TRBJ1-1 NA TRBD1 TRBV4-1 TGCGCCAGCAGCCAAGACAGGGGGAGGACTGAAGCTTTCTTT CASSQDRGRTEAFF
TRBJ1-2 NA NA TRBV7-9 TGTGCCAGCAGCTTAGAAAGACAGACCTATGGCTACACCTTC CASSLERQTYGYTF
TRBJ2-5 NA TRBD2 TRBV30 TGTGCCTGGAGTGTGTGGTCTAGCGGGGACCAAGAGACCCAGTACTTC CAWSVWSSGDQETQYF
TRBJ2-1 NA NA TRBV7-8 TGTGCCAGCAGCTTAAGATTATCGGGGGTACTATACAACAATGAGCAGTTCTTC CASSLRLSGVLYNNEQFF
TRBJ1-2 once NA TRBV29-1 TGCAGCGTAGCGACACCGATTTCTAACTATGGCTACACCTTC CSVATPISNYGYTF
TRBJ2-7 NA NA TRBV30 TGTGCCTGGAGTGCCTTCTACGAGCAGTACTTC CAWSAFYEQYF
TRBJ1-2 NA NA TRBV30 TGTGCCTGGGGGTTCGAGGGCTACACCTTC CAWGFEGYTF
TRBJ2-3 once NA TRBV6-5 TGTGCCAGCAGTTACCAACCCTTCCGGCTGGATACGCAGTATTTT CASSYQPFRLDTQYF
TRBJ1-2 few NA TRBV28 TGTGCCAGCAGTGCGGCTAATCTTGGCTACACCTTC CASSAANLGYTF
TRBJ1-6 few NA TRBV27 TGTGCCAGCAGTTCTCGGGGGGGCGGGGATAATTCACCCCTCCACTTT CASSSRGGGDNSPLHF
TRBJ1-1 NA NA TRBV7-2 TGTGCCAGCAGCCTTGGACGGGGGTGGATGAACACTGAAGCTTTCTTT CASSLGRGWMNTEAFF
TRBJ1-1 once TRBD1 TRBV5-1 TGCGCCAGCAGCTGGGGAGGACAGGGAGGGACTGAAGCTTTCTTT CASSWGGQGGTEAFF
TRBJ1-1 NA NA TRBV13 TGTGCCAGCAGCTTATGGGGGGTGGACACTGAAGCTTTCTTT CASSLWGVDTEAFF
TRBJ2-1 NA TRBD2 TRBV9 TGTGCCAGCAGCGAGACTAGCGGGGGGGTGGGTAATTTACGGCAGTTCTTC CASSETSGGVGNLRQFF
TRBJ2-2 NA NA TRBV6-5 TGTGCCAGCAGTTTCAGGGGTGAAACCGGGGAGCTGTTTTTT CASSFRGETGELFF
TRBJ1-6 NA NA TRBV2 TGTGCCAGCACCCGGGACGAGGGCGGGGGTTCACCCCTCCACTTT CASTRDEGGGSPLHF
TRBJ1-5 once TRBD1 TRBV5-1 TGCGCCAGCAGCTTCGGTGGACAGGGCAATCAGCCCCAGCATTTT CASSFGGQGNQPQHF
TRBJ2-3 NA TRBD2 TRBV4-2 TGTGCCAGCAGCCAAGGTGCGCGGGGGGGAGTAGATACGCAGTATTTT CASSQGARGGVDTQYF
TRBJ2-3 NA NA TRBV29-1 TGCAGCGTTGGGGAGCTTCTATACTCTAGCACAGATACGCAGTATTTT CSVGELLYSSTDTQYF
TRBJ1-3 NA TRBD1 TRBV7-2 TGTGCCAGCAGCTTAGGACAGGGTAGAGTCATATATTTT CASSLGQGRVIYF
TRBJ1-2 NA NA TRBV9 TGTGCCAGCAGCGTAGCTGGGTCCACGGGCTACACCTTC CASSVAGSTGYTF